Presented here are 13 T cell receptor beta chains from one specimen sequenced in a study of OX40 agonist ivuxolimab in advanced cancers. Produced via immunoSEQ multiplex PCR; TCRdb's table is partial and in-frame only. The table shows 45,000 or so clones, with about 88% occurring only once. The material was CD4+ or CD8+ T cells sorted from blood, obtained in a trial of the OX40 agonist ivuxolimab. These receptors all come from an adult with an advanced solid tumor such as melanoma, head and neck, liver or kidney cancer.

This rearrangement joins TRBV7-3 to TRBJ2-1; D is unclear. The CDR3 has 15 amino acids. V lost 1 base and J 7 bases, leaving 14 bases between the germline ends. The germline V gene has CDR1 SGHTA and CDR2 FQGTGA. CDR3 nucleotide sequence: TGTGCCAGCAGCTTAAATTCCCAAAGGTGGAATGAGCAGTTCTTC. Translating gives CASSLNSQRWNEQFF.

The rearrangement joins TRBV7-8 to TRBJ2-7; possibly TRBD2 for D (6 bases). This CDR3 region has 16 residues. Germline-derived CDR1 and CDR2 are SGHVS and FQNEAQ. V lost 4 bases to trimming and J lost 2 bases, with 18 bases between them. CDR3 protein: CASSSQAGGIAYEQYF. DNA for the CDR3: TGTGCCAGCAGCTCCCAAGCGGGCGGGATAGCCTACGAGCAGTACTTC. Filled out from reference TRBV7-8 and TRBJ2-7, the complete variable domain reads GAGVSQSPRYKVAKRGQDVALRCDPISGHVSLFWYQQALGQGPEFLTYFQNEAQLDKSGLPSDRFFAERPEGSVSTLKIQRTQQEDSAVYLCASSSQAGGIAYEQYFGPGTRLTVT.

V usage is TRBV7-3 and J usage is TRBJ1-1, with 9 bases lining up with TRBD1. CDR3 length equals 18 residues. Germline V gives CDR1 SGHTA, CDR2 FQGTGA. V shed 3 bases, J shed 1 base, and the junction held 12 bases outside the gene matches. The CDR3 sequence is CASSLTPGQGLANTEAFF. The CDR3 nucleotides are TGTGCCAGCAGCTTGACGCCGGGACAGGGTCTCGCGAACACTGAAGCTTTCTTT.

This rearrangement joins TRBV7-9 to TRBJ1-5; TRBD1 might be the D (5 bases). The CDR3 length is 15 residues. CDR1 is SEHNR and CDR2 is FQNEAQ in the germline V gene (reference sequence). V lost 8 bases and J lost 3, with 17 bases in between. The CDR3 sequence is CASALDTPDNQPQHF. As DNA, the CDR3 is TGTGCCAGCGCACTGGACACCCCCGACAATCAGCCCCAGCATTTT.

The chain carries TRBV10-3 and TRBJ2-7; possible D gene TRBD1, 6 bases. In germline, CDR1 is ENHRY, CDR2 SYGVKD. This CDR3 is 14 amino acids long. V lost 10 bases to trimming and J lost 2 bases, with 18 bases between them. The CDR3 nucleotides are TGTGCCACCTGCCGAGAACAGGGCACCTACGAGCAGTACTTC. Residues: CATCREQGTYEQYF.

The CDR3 sequence is CASSDRGAGGRDTQYF. CDR3 coding DNA: TGTGCCAGCAGTGATCGGGGGGCGGGAGGGCGAGATACGCAGTATTTT. The rearrangement links TRBV6-1 to TRBJ2-3; 9 bases are shared with TRBD2. Germline CDR1 and CDR2: MNHNS and SASEGT. This CDR3 comprises 16 residues. V gave up 3 bases and J gave up 5 bases; unmatched junction bases: 9.

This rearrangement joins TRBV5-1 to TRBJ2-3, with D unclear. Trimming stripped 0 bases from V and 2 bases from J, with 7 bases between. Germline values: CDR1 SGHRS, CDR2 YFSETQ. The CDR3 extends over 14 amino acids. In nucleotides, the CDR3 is TGCGCCAGCAGCTTGGGAGCCTTCACAGATACGCAGTATTTT. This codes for CASSLGAFTDTQYF.

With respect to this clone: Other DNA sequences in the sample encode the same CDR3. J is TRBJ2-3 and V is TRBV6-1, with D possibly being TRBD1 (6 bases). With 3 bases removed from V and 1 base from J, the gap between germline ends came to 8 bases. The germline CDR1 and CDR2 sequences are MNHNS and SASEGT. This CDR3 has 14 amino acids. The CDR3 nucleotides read TGTGCCAGCAGTGAGGACAGAGGCACAGATACGCAGTATTTT. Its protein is CASSEDRGTDTQYF.

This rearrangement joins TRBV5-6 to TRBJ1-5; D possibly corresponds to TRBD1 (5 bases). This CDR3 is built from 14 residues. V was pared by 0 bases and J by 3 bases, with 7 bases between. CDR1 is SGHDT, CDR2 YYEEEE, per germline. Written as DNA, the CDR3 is TGTGCCAGCAGCTTGGGCGGGGCCAATCAGCCCCAGCATTTT. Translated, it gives CASSLGGANQPQHF.

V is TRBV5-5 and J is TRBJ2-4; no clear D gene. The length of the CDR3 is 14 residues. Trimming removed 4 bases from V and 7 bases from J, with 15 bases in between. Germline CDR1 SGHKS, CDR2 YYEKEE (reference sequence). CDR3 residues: CASSLFELENIQYF. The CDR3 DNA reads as TGTGCCAGCAGCCTCTTTGAGCTGGAGAACATTCAGTACTTC.

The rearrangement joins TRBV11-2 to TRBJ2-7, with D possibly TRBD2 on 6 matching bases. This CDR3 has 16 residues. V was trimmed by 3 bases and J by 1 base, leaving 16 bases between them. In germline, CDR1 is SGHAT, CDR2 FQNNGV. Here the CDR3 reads CASSLRSGLISYEQYF. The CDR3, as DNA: TGTGCCAGCAGCTTGAGATCGGGACTTATATCCTACGAGCAGTACTTC.

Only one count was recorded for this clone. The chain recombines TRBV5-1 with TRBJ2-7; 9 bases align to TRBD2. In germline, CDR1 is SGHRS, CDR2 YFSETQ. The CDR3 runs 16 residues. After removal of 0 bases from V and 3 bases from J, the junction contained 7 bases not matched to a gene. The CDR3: CASSLEASGKGYEQYF. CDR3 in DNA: TGCGCCAGCAGCTTGGAGGCTAGCGGGAAGGGCTACGAGCAGTACTTC.

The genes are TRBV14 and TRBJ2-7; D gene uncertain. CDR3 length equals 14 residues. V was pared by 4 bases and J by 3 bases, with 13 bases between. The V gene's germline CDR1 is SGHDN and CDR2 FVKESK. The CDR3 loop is CASSPIGKDYEQYF. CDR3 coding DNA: TGTGCCAGCAGCCCGATTGGAAAGGACTACGAGCAGTACTTC.